The 14 T cell receptor beta chains presented below share a single source sample, sequenced in a study of vaccination effects on CD4 cells after COVID-19. Antigen-specific CD4+ T cell clonotypes were called by their expansion after viral peptide-pool culture in ViraFEST. Isolating CD4+ T cells followed less than 12 days of culture. Infection with SARS-CoV-2 occurred in the person between March and December 2020, and PCR confirmed it. These receptors are not linked to any known antigen. Sequencing was performed with immunoSEQ multiplex PCR; in TCRdb, only in-frame clones are kept and a portion is missing. Among 26,000 or so clones listed, approximately 78% were seen once. Source: CD4+ T cells from PBMCs cultured with HCoV-NL63 spike peptides, taken before COVID-19 vaccination. These receptor sequences come from a human donor who had a prior SARS-CoV-2 infection.

The V and J genes are TRBV12-5 and TRBJ2-3; D may be TRBD1 (7 bases). Germline V gene data show CDR1 as LGHNT and CDR2 as FRNRAP. V shed 6 bases and J shed 3 bases, with 13 bases lying between them. The CDR3 covers 14 residues. CDR3 nucleotides: TGTGCTAGTGGCCAGGGGGGATCGACAGATACGCAGTATTTT. Protein product: CASGQGGSTDTQYF.

V is TRBV4-3 and J is TRBJ1-1; 12 nucleotides line up with TRBD1. The junction had 20 bases not matched to a gene; V was cut back by 2 bases and J by 4 bases. Germline CDR1 reads LGHNA; CDR2 reads YSLEER. The CDR3 loop spans 21 amino acids. The CDR3 here is CASSQKTPGQGASGRGTEAFF. The CDR3 DNA reads as TGCGCCAGCAGCCAAAAGACCCCGGGACAGGGGGCTTCGGGTCGAGGCACTGAAGCTTTCTTT.

This clone has more than one count but fewer than ten. The chain carries TRBV6-1 and TRBJ2-2, with D maybe TRBD1 (6 bases). This CDR3 spans 15 amino acids. Germline loops: CDR1 MNHNS, CDR2 SASEGT. V was trimmed by 2 bases and J by 6 bases, leaving 13 bases between them. The CDR3 protein is CASSEWLGASGELFF. The CDR3 DNA follows: TGTGCCAGCAGTGAATGGTTGGGGGCATCCGGGGAGCTGTTTTTT.

The J gene is TRBJ1-2, the V gene TRBV25-1, with 9 bases lining up with TRBD1. The CDR3 length is 15 residues. Germline CDR1 reads MGHDK; CDR2 reads SYGVNS. V gave up 9 bases and J gave up 0 bases; unmatched junction bases: 8. In DNA form, the CDR3 reads TGTGCCAGTGCGGGACAGGGCATCCCTAACTATGGCTACACCTTC. Residues: CASAGQGIPNYGYTF.

The chain combines TRBV7-2 with TRBJ1-6; D is undetermined. The length of the CDR3 is 15 residues. Trimming cost V 5 bases and J 7 bases, with 15 bases left between them. CDR1 and CDR2 (germline): SGHTA, FQGNSA. The CDR3, as DNA: TGTGCCAGCAGCCCGAACGCGGCCGGGAATTCACCCCTCCACTTT. This gives the protein CASSPNAAGNSPLHF.

This clone has just a few counts. The chain is built from TRBV5-4 and TRBJ2-7, with D maybe TRBD2 (5 bases). CDR1 SGHNT and CDR2 YYREEE come from the germline V gene (reference sequence). V shed 4 bases and J shed 0 bases, with 14 bases lying between them. The CDR3 runs to 15 residues. The chain's CDR3 is CASSVRAAGSYEQYF. The DNA of the CDR3 is TGTGCCAGCAGCGTCCGAGCGGCAGGCTCCTACGAGCAGTACTTC.

The rearrangement links TRBV7-2 to TRBJ1-1; D is perhaps TRBD1 (6 bases). Trimming cost V 5 bases and J 11 bases, with 21 bases left between them. Germline V gene data show CDR1 as SGHTA and CDR2 as FQGNSA. This CDR3 region has 14 residues. The CDR3 DNA reads as TGTGCCAGCAGCAGAACCCCAACAGGGATGTTGGCTTTCTTT. It translates to CASSRTPTGMLAFF.

The gene calls are TRBV7-2 and TRBJ2-5; tentative D call: TRBD1 (6 bases). Germline V gene lookup returns CDR1 SGHTA and CDR2 FQGNSA. The CDR3 runs to 13 residues. Trimming left V 4 bases short and J 9 bases short, with 15 bases between. CDR3 nucleotides: TGTGCCAGCAGCTGGGAGCGGCCAGGGGCCCAGTACTTC. Translated: CASSWERPGAQYF.

V and J are TRBV4-1 and TRBJ2-7; no reliable D call. The CDR3 sequence is 16 residues long. Trimming removed 2 bases at V and 2 bases at J, with 16 bases between. Germline V gene data show CDR1 as MGHRA and CDR2 as YSYEKL. The CDR3, as DNA: TGCGCCAGCAGCCAAAAAATCACCTACGACCCCTACGAGCAGTACTTC. Translation: CASSQKITYDPYEQYF.

The chain couples TRBV28 to TRBJ1-1; D gene uncertain. This CDR3 region has 11 residues. V was trimmed by 5 bases and J by 9 bases, leaving 10 bases between them. Germline loops: CDR1 MDHEN, CDR2 SYDVKM. In DNA, the CDR3 is TGTGCCAGCAGTGCAATCGACAAAGCTTTCTTT. Translation: CASSAIDKAFF.

This chain links TRBV7-3 with TRBJ1-2; no firm D call. The CDR3 totals 14 residues. The V end was cut by 4 bases, the J end by 4 bases, with 13 bases between. Germline V gene lookup returns CDR1 SGHTA and CDR2 FQGTGA. The CDR3 sequence: CASSSTRAPYGYTF. The CDR3 region has the DNA TGTGCCAGCAGCTCGACCCGCGCCCCCTATGGCTACACCTTC.

This clone showed up just once. The rearrangement uses TRBV14 and TRBJ2-7; D is undetermined. Germline V lookup: CDR1 SGHDN, CDR2 FVKESK. V lost 0 bases to trimming and J lost 4 bases, with 7 bases between them. The CDR3 is made up of 13 amino acids. The CDR3 DNA sequence: TGTGCCAGCAGCCAAGATCTAAATTACGAGCAGTACTTC. Translation: CASSQDLNYEQYF.

V usage is TRBV7-9 and J usage is TRBJ1-2; the D gene is possibly TRBD1 (5 bases). The CDR3 runs 14 residues. Trimming cost V 0 bases and J 3 bases, with 8 bases left between them. Germline CDR1 is SEHNR and CDR2 is FQNEAQ (reference sequence). This CDR3 is CASSLAGVDYGYTF. The CDR3 DNA is TGTGCCAGCAGCTTAGCGGGGGTAGACTATGGCTACACCTTC.

The rearrangement links TRBV12-5 to TRBJ1-3, with D hard to call. This CDR3 has 14 residues. CDR1 and CDR2 (germline): LGHNT, FRNRAP. V dropped 0 bases and J dropped 0 bases, with 3 bases sitting between them. The CDR3 protein is CASGLVNSGNTIYF. The CDR3 nucleotides read TGTGCTAGTGGTTTGGTAAACTCTGGAAACACCATATATTTT.